This TCR beta chain was captured in a study of T cell changes during pregnancy in multiple sclerosis. The junction had 9 bases not matched to a gene; V was cut back by 5 bases and J by 1 base. The germline CDR1 and CDR2 sequences are SNHLY and FYNNEI. The CDR3 extends over 18 amino acids. Data came from immunoSEQ multiplex PCR; TCRdb stores just in-frame clones and leaves some out. The sample includes more than 15,000 clones, about 83% of them seen just once. This TCR was recovered from a female donor in good health, enrolled as a control in a pregnancy study. The chain recombines TRBV2 with TRBJ2-2, with TRBD2 matching over 11 bases. The sequencing here drew on CD8+ T cells from peripheral blood mononuclear cells, taken after pregnancy. CDR3 sequence: CASSTLLAGDKNTGELFF. The CDR3 DNA follows: TGTGCCAGCAGTACTTTACTAGCGGGGGACAAGAACACCGGGGAGCTGTTTTTT. Full variable domain (rest looked up from reference TRBV2 and TRBJ2-2): EPEVTQTPSHQVTQMGQEVILRCVPISNHLYFYWYRQILGQKVEFLVSFYNNEISEKSEIFDDQFSVERPDGSNFTLKIRSTKLEDSAMYFCASSTLLAGDKNTGELFFGEGSRLTVL.